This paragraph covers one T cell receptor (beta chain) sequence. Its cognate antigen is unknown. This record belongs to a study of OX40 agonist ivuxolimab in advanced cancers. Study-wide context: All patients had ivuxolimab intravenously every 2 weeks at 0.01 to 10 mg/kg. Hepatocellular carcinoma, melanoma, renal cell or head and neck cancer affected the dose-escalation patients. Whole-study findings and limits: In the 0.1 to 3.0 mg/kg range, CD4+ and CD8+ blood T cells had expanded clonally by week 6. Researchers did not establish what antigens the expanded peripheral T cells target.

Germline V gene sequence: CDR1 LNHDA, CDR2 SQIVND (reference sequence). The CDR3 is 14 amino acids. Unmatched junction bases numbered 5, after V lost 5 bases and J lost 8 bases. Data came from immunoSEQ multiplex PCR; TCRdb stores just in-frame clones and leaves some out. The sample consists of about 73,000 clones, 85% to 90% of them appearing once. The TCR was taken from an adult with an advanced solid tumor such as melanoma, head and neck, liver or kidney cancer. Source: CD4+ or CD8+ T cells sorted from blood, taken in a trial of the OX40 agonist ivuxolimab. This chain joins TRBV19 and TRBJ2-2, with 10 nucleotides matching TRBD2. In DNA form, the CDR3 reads TGTGCCAGTAGTGATAGCGGGAGGAGTGGGGAGCTGTTTTTT. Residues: CASSDSGRSGELFF.